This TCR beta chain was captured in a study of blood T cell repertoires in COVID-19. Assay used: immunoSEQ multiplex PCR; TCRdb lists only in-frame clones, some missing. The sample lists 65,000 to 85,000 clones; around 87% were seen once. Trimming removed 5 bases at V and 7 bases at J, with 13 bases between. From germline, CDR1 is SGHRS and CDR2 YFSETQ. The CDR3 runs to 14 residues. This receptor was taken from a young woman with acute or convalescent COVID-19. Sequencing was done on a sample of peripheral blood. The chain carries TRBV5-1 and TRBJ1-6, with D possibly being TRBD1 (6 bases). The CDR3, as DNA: TGCGCCAGCAGGCGGCAGGGGCAGAATTCACCCCTCCACTTT. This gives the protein CASRRQGQNSPLHF.